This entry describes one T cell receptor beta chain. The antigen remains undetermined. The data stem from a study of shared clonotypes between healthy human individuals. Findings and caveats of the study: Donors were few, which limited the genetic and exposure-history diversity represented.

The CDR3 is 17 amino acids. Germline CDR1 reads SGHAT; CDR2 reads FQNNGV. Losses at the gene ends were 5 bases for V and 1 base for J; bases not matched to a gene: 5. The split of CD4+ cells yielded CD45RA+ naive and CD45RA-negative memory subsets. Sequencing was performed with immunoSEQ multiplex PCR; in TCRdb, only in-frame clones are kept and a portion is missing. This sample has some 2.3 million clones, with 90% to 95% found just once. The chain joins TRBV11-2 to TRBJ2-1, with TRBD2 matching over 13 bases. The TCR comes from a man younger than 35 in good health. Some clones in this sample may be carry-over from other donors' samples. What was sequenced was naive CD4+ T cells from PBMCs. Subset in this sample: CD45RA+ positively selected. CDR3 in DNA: TGTGCCAGCAGCCCACTAGCGGGAGGGCCATCCTACAATGAGCAGTTCTTC. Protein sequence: CASSPLAGGPSYNEQFF. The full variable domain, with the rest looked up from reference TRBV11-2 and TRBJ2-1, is EAGVAQSPRYKIIEKRQSVAFWCNPISGHATLYWYQQILGQGPKLLIQFQNNGVVDDSQLPKDRFSAERLKGVDSTLKIQPAKLEDSAVYLCASSPLAGGPSYNEQFFGPGTRLTVL.